The clone carrying this T cell receptor beta chain was seen more than once but under ten times. This sample is part of a study of T-cell reconstitution after alpha-beta-depleted transplantation in children. The V and J ends lost 0 bases and 3 bases respectively, with 13 bases between them. Germline V gene sequence: CDR1 DFQATT, CDR2 SNEGSKA (reference sequence). CDR3 length: 15 residues. Preparation of the TCRbeta library was carried out with unique molecular identifiers. TCRdb recomputed calls from the PCR reads with MiXCR, one row per CDR3 protein. The sample yields some 640,000 distinct CDR3 sequences, over 15% seen once.

The material was PBMCs from the stem cell graft donor, obtained from the stem cell graft. The V and J genes are TRBV20-1 and TRBJ2-3, with D hard to call. This receptor was identified in a human donor who donated a stem cell graft to a child with acute myeloid leukemia. The chain's CDR3 is CSARDWVGSTDTQYF. In DNA form, the CDR3 reads TGCAGTGCTAGAGATTGGGTGGGCTCAACAGATACGCAGTATTTT.